Below, 26 T cell receptor beta chains from the same sample are listed, as sequenced in a study. TCRdb reprocessed the 5' RACE reads with MiXCR, giving one entry per CDR3 protein. The sample consists of 5,500 to 6,500 distinct CDR3 sequences, roughly 34% of them appearing once. Sequencing was done on a sample of naive CD4+ T cells sorted from a lymph node. Subset reported: naive CD4+ T cells, CD4+CD45RA+CD25-. Receptors were obtained from a female donor with breast cancer.

The CDR3 region is CASSSTLQGAGDEAFF. DNA for the CDR3: TGTGCCAGCAGCTCCACATTACAGGGGGCAGGAGATGAAGCTTTCTTT. V is TRBV11-2 and J is TRBJ1-1, with 9 bases lining up with TRBD1. Per germline, CDR1 SGHAT and CDR2 FQNNGV. Trimming removed 4 bases from V and 7 bases from J; junction bases left unmatched: 13. The CDR3 totals 16 residues.

The CDR3 reads CASSLEGVIETQYF. CDR3 in DNA: TGTGCCAGCAGCTTAGAGGGGGTCATAGAGACCCAGTACTTC. The chain couples TRBV7-2 to TRBJ2-5; D is perhaps TRBD1 (6 bases). This CDR3 has 14 residues. V lost 1 base and J lost 4, with 10 bases in between. Germline V gives CDR1 SGHTA, CDR2 FQGNSA.

The DNA of the CDR3 is TGTGCCATCAGTGAAGGGGACTATCAGGACGCAGATACGCAGTATTTT. This gives the protein CAISEGDYQDADTQYF. This chain links TRBV10-3 with TRBJ2-3; 7 bases line up with TRBD2. The CDR3 spans 16 residues. CDR1 is ENHRY and CDR2 is SYGVKD in the germline V gene. V shed 3 bases, J shed 4 bases, and the junction held 10 bases outside the gene matches.

In this sample, this clonotype turned up once. This may stem from a read error, because a much larger clone lies one nucleotide away. This chain uses TRBV29-1 with TRBJ2-7; maybe TRBD1 (7 bases). Trimming left V 4 bases short and J 5 bases short, with 12 bases between. The CDR3 length is 12 residues. Germline V lookup: CDR1 SQVTM, CDR2 ANQGSEA. For the CDR3, the DNA is TGCAGCGTTGTAGCCAGGGGGGACGAGCAGTACTTC. Amino acid sequence: CSVVARGDEQYF.

The chain carries TRBV20-1 and TRBJ2-1, with 9 bases aligning to TRBD1. Germline trimming cut 2 bases from V and 6 bases from J; bases unmatched to any gene: 8. The CDR3 covers 15 residues. The germline gives CDR1 DFQATT, CDR2 SNEGSKA (reference sequence). CDR3 loop: CSARQGTGIGNEQFF. In DNA form, the CDR3 reads TGCAGTGCTAGACAGGGGACAGGGATTGGCAATGAGCAGTTCTTC.

This clonotype turned up a few times. The rearrangement uses TRBV24-1 and TRBJ1-1; D gene unclear. The V end lost 5 bases, the J end lost 10 bases, and 4 bases lay between the germline ends. Germline lookup yields CDR1 KGHDR and CDR2 SFDVKD. This CDR3 spans 9 amino acids. CDR3 sequence: CATSGGAFF. CDR3 in DNA: TGTGCCACCAGTGGAGGAGCTTTCTTT.

As for this clonotype: Given a much more abundant clone one base away, this may be a read error. The chain recombines TRBV20-1 with TRBJ1-4; D gene unclear. Trimming removed 0 bases at V and 5 bases at J, with 13 bases between. CDR1 DFQATT and CDR2 SNEGSKA come from the germline V gene (reference sequence). The CDR3 extends over 15 amino acids. DNA for the CDR3: TGCAGTGCTAGAGATGTGACAAATACAAATGAAAAACTGTTTTTT. Residues: CSARDVTNTNEKLFF.

Notes on this clonotype: The CDR3 end shows no conserved phenylalanine or tryptophan, and so a read error is likely. The gene calls are TRBV5-1 and TRBJ1-2; TRBD1 matches 7 bases. This CDR3 has 11 residues. V lost 7 bases, J lost 3 bases, and 0 bases stayed unmatched. CDR1 SGHRS and CDR2 YFSETQ come from the germline V gene. The CDR3 DNA reads as TGCGCCAGCGGACAGGACTATGGCTACACCGTC. Amino acid sequence: CASGQDYGYTV.

The rearrangement links TRBV28 to TRBJ2-5; the match to TRBD2 covers 8 bases. CDR1 and CDR2 from the germline V gene are MDHEN and SYDVKM. This CDR3 has 16 amino acids. V trimming: 6 bases; J trimming: 5 bases; junction bases outside the gene matches: 14. In DNA form, the CDR3 reads TGTGCCAGCAGGCCGATCGGAGCGGGAGATAGGGAGACCCAGTACTTC. Protein: CASRPIGAGDRETQYF.

This rearrangement joins TRBV11-2 to TRBJ2-7; D gene uncertain. This CDR3 is built from 13 residues. Between the trimmed V and J ends, which lost 1 base and 8 bases, there was a span of 12 bases. Germline loops: CDR1 SGHAT, CDR2 FQNNGV. CDR3 sequence reads: CASSLVPDLKQYV. As DNA, the CDR3 is TGTGCCAGCAGCTTAGTGCCAGATCTTAAGCAGTACGTC.

Concerning this clonotype itself: The DNA is omitted, as the CDR3 cannot be located on it reliably, and the CDR3 follows TCRdb's listing. The gene calls are TRBV21-1 and TRBJ2-2; TRBD1, the D gene given by the table, was not confirmed from the DNA. TRBV21-1 is deemed a pseudogene. With termini counted, the CDR3 has 18 amino acids. Here the CDR3 reads CASSPEIRDRGLAGSCFF.

This clonotype is categorized as medium-sized. The chain uses TRBV4-3 and TRBJ2-7; D is perhaps TRBD1 (6 bases). Germline CDR1 LGHNA, CDR2 YSLEER. The CDR3 extends over 14 amino acids. V lost 0 bases, J lost 6 bases, and 12 bases lay in between. The CDR3 region is CASSQDTGRSEQYF. In DNA, the CDR3 is TGCGCCAGCAGCCAAGATACAGGGAGATCCGAGCAGTACTTC.

The chain has TRBV20-1 and TRBJ2-7; no reliable D call. The CDR3 has 11 amino acids. The V end lost 2 bases, the J end lost 3 bases, and 5 bases lay between the germline ends. Germline V gene sequence: CDR1 DFQATT, CDR2 SNEGSKA (reference sequence). The CDR3 nucleotides read TGCAGTGCTAGACCGGTCTACGAGCAGTACTTC. The encoded protein is CSARPVYEQYF.

This clonotype qualifies as medium-sized (0.01 to 0.1%). This chain uses TRBV12-3 or TRBV12-4 with TRBJ1-5; 7 nucleotides line up with TRBD1. This CDR3 comprises 15 residues. J lost 3 bases, V lost 3 bases, and 5 bases had no gene match. The CDR3 coding sequence is TGTGCCAGCAGTTTGAGGGGACAGAACAATCAGCCCCAGCATTTT. Its protein is CASSLRGQNNQPQHF.

The chain uses TRBV18 and TRBJ1-6, with D unresolved. The germline gives CDR1 KGHSH, CDR2 LQKENI. CDR3 length equals 15 residues. Trimming cost V 2 bases and J 9 bases, with 14 bases left between them. The CDR3 coding sequence is TGTGCCAGCTCACCAGTACCTCTGGACGGTTCACCCCTCCACTTT. This encodes CASSPVPLDGSPLHF.

This clonotype has a handful of counts. DNA for the CDR3: TGCAGTGCTAGAGACCCCCGAGGAGCCGATACGCAGTATTTT. Translated: CSARDPRGADTQYF. The chain recombines TRBV20-1 with TRBJ2-3; D is unclear. The germline CDR1 and CDR2 sequences are DFQATT and SNEGSKA (reference sequence). The CDR3 extends over 14 amino acids. The V and J ends lost 0 bases and 6 bases respectively, with 13 bases between them.

The chain carries TRBV12-3 or TRBV12-4 and TRBJ2-7, with D tentatively TRBD1 (6 bases). The CDR3 has 14 residues. Trimming stripped 7 bases from V and 3 bases from J, with 16 bases between. The CDR3 loop is CASTGVKDSYEQYF. Here the CDR3 DNA reads TGTGCCAGCACGGGTGTAAAGGACAGCTACGAGCAGTACTTC.

This clonotype appeared a few times. The chain uses TRBV5-1 and TRBJ2-3, with 7 bases that match TRBD2. CDR3 length: 13 amino acids. Germline V lookup: CDR1 SGHRS, CDR2 YFSETQ. Trimming removed 0 bases from V and 9 bases from J; junction bases left unmatched: 4. CDR3 coding DNA: TGCGCCAGCAGCTTGGCTGCTAGCGGCACGCAGTATTTT. It yields the protein CASSLAASGTQYF.

This clonotype was counted only a few times. The chain is built from TRBV12-3 or TRBV12-4 and TRBJ2-7; 8 bases line up with TRBD2. V trimming: 4 bases; J trimming: 0 bases; junction bases outside the gene matches: 8. This CDR3 spans 16 amino acids. CDR3 residues: CASSWTSRSLSYEQYF. In nucleotides, the CDR3 is TGTGCCAGCAGTTGGACTAGCCGAAGCCTCTCCTACGAGCAGTACTTC.

This clonotype qualifies as medium-sized (0.01 to 0.1%). The V call is TRBV20-1, the J call TRBJ2-4, with D perhaps matching TRBD2 (5 bases). The CDR3 spans 13 residues. V gave up 6 bases and J gave up 0 bases, with 9 bases separating them. CDR1 DFQATT and CDR2 SNEGSKA come from the germline V gene (reference sequence). The CDR3 is CSALEGAKNIQYF. The CDR3, as DNA: TGCAGTGCCCTAGAGGGAGCCAAAAACATTCAGTACTTC.

The V gene is TRBV28, the J gene TRBJ1-5, with D possibly being TRBD1 (6 bases). Per germline, CDR1 MDHEN and CDR2 SYDVKM. V was cut by 3 bases and J by 4 bases, with 10 bases left in between. This CDR3 is built from 14 residues. CDR3 in amino acids: CASSLEGGNQPQHF. The DNA of the CDR3 is TGTGCCAGCAGTTTGGAGGGGGGGAATCAGCCCCAGCATTTT. Full variable domain (rest looked up from reference TRBV28 and TRBJ1-5): DVKVTQSSRYLVKRTGEKVFLECVQDMDHENMFWYRQDPGLGLRLIYFSYDVKMKEKGDIPEGYSVSREKKERFSLILESASTNQTSMYLCASSLEGGNQPQHFGDGTRLSIL.

V usage is TRBV9 and J usage is TRBJ2-1, with TRBD1 matching 7 bases. The CDR3 loop spans 15 amino acids. The V gene end was trimmed by 3 bases and the J gene end by 3 bases; junction bases not matched to a gene: 6. The V gene's germline CDR1 is SGDLS and CDR2 YYNGEE. The CDR3 protein is CASSARTGYYNEQFF. The DNA of the CDR3 is TGTGCCAGCAGCGCGAGGACAGGCTACTACAATGAGCAGTTCTTC. Full variable domain (outside the CDR3, taken from reference TRBV9 and TRBJ2-1): DSGVTQTPKHLITATGQRVTLRCSPRSGDLSVYWYQQSLDQGLQFLIQYYNGEERAKGNILERFSAQQFPDLHSELNLSSLELGDSALYFCASSARTGYYNEQFFGPGTRLTVL.

This clonotype is judged medium-sized. CDR3 sequence: CASSVDLTTSGNTIYF. The CDR3 DNA reads as TGTGCCAGCAGCGTCGACCTTACTACCTCTGGAAACACCATATATTTT. The chain carries TRBV7-6 and TRBJ1-3; no definite D call. The V gene's germline CDR1 is SGHVS and CDR2 FNYEAQ. Trimming stripped 5 bases from V and 0 bases from J, with 14 bases between. The CDR3 covers 16 residues. Filled out from reference TRBV7-6 and TRBJ1-3, the complete variable domain reads GAGVSQSPRYKVTKRGQDVALRCDPISGHVSLYWYRQALGQGPEFLTYFNYEAQQDKSGLPNDRFSAERPEGSISTLTIQRTEQRDSAMYRCASSVDLTTSGNTIYFGEGSWLTVV.

V usage is TRBV7-2 and J usage is TRBJ2-1; tentatively, D is TRBD1 (6 bases). The germline V gene encodes CDR1 SGHTA and CDR2 FQGNSA. Trimming took off 4 bases at V and 9 bases at J, with 19 bases between the two ends. CDR3 size: 15 residues. The CDR3 loop is CASSSMGQSGGEQFF. The CDR3 coding sequence is TGTGCCAGCAGCTCAATGGGACAATCCGGTGGTGAGCAGTTCTTC.

This clonotype was detected only a few times. The rearrangement joins TRBV9 to TRBJ1-2; no clear D. The CDR3 totals 14 residues. V lost 4 bases and J 4 bases, leaving 14 bases between the germline ends. Per the germline V gene, CDR1 is SGDLS and CDR2 is YYNGEE. CDR3 sequence (DNA): TGTGCCAGCAGCTCCGACACCACCGGCTATGGCTACACCTTC. Its translation: CASSSDTTGYGYTF.

The CDR3 reads CASRSPGGSGGYTF. The CDR3 nucleotides are TGTGCCAGCAGGTCCCCCGGGGGGAGCGGCGGCTACACCTTC. This chain links TRBV5-4 with TRBJ1-2; D is possibly TRBD1 (5 bases). V gave up 5 bases and J gave up 8 bases, with 19 bases separating them. Germline-derived CDR1 and CDR2 are SGHNT and YYREEE (reference sequence). CDR3 length: 14 residues.